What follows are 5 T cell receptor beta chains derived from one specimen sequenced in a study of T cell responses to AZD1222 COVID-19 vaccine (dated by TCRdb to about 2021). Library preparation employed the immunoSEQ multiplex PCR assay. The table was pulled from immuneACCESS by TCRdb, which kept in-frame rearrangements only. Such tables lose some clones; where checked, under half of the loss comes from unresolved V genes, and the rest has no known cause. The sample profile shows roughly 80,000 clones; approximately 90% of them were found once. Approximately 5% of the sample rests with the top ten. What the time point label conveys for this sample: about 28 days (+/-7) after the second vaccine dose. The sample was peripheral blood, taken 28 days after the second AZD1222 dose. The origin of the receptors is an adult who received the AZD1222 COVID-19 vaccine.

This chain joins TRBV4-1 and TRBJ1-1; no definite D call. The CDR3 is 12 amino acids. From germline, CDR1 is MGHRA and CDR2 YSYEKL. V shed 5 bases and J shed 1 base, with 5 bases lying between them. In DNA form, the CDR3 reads TGCGCCAGCAGCTCTCCGAACACTGAAGCTTTCTTT. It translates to CASSSPNTEAFF.

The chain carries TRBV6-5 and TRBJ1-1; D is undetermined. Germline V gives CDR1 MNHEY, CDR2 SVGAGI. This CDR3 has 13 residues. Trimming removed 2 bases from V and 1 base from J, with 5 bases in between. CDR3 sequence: CASSYAENTEAFF. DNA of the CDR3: TGTGCCAGCAGTTACGCAGAGAACACTGAAGCTTTCTTT.

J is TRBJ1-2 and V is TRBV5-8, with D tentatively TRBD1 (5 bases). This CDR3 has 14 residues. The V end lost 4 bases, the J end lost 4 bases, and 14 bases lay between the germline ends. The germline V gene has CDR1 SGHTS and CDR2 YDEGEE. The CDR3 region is CASSRGRGPYGYTF. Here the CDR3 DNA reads TGTGCCAGCAGCCGAGGGAGGGGCCCCTATGGCTACACCTTC.

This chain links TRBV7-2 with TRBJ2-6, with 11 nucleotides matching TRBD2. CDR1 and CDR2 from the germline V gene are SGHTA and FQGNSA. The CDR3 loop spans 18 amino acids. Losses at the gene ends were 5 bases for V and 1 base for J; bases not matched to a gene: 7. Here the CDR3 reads CASSLVLAGVSGANVLTF. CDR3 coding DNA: TGTGCCAGCAGCCTCGTACTAGCGGGGGTTTCTGGGGCCAACGTCCTGACTTTC.

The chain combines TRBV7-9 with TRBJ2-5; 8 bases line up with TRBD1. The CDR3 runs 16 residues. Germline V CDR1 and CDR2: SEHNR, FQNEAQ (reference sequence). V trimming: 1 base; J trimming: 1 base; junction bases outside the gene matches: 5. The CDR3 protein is CASSLGTGGLQETQYF. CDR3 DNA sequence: TGTGCCAGCAGCTTAGGCACAGGGGGACTCCAAGAGACCCAGTACTTC.